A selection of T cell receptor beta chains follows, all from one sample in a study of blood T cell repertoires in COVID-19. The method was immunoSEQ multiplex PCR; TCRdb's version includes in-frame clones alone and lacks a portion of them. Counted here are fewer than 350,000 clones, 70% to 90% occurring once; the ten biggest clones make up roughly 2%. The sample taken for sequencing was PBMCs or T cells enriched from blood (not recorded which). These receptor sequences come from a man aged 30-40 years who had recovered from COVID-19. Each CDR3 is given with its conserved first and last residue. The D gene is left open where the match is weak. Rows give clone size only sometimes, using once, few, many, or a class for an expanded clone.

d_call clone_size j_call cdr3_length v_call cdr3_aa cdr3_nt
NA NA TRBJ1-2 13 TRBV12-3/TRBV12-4 CASSLAGDYGYTF TGTGCCAGCAGTTTGGCGGGTGACTATGGCTACACCTTC
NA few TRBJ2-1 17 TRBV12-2 CASRLRAWVSSYNEQFF TGTGCAAGTCGCTTAAGAGCGTGGGTAAGCTCCTACAATGAGCAGTTCTTC
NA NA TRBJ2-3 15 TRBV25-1 CASSELGGPTDTQYF TGTGCCAGCAGTGAGTTGGGGGGTCCTACAGATACGCAGTATTTT
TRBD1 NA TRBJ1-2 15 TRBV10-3 CAISERQGSGDGYTF TGTGCCATCAGTGAAAGACAGGGTTCAGGGGATGGCTACACCTTC
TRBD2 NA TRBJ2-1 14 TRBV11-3 CASSPGTNYNEQFF TGTGCCAGCAGTCCCGGGACTAACTACAATGAGCAGTTCTTC
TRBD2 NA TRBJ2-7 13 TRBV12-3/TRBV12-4 CASSGTSVYEQYF TGTGCCAGCAGTGGGACTAGCGTCTACGAGCAGTACTTC
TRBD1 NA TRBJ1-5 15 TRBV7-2 CASSLGQGVDQPQHF TGTGCCAGCAGCTTGGGACAGGGAGTGGATCAGCCCCAGCATTTT
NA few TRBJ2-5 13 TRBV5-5 CASSLEGVETQYF TGTGCCAGCAGCTTGGAAGGGGTCGAGACCCAGTACTTC
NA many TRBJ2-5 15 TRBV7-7 CASSSGRAYQETQYF TGTGCTAGCAGCTCGGGCAGGGCGTACCAAGAGACCCAGTACTTC
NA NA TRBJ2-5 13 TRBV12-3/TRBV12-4 CASSPGRAGTQYF TGTGCCAGCAGTCCCGGGCGGGCAGGGACCCAGTACTTC
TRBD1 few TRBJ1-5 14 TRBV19 CASSPDRVVVAQHF TGTGCCAGTAGTCCCGACAGGGTGGTAGTGGCCCAGCATTTT
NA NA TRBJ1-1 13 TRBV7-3 CASSLSGDTEAFF TGTGCCAGCAGCTTATCAGGGGACACTGAAGCTTTCTTT
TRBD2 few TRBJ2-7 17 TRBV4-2 CASSHNTLAGGTYEQYF TGTGCCAGCAGCCACAATACACTAGCGGGGGGAACCTACGAGCAGTACTTC
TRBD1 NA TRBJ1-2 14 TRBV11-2 CASSFDRGRGGYTF TGTGCCAGCAGCTTCGACAGGGGGCGGGGAGGCTACACCTTC
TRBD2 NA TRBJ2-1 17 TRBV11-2 CASSPTFRLAGGDEQFF TGTGCCAGCAGCCCTACCTTCCGGCTAGCGGGGGGCGATGAGCAGTTCTTC
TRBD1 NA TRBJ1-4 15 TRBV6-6 CASRPRDRGDEKLFF TGTGCCAGCAGACCCCGGGACAGGGGAGATGAAAAACTGTTTTTT
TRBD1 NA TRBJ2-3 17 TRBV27 CASSPPPAGGKIDTQYF TGTGCCAGCAGTCCTCCCCCGGCAGGGGGTAAAATAGATACGCAGTATTTT
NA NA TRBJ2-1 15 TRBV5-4 CASRGNMGRDNEQFF TGTGCCAGCAGGGGGAATATGGGCAGGGACAATGAGCAGTTCTTC
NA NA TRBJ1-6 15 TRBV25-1 CASSGNRNSHSPLHF TGTGCCAGCAGTGGCAACAGGAATTCTCATTCACCCCTCCACTTT
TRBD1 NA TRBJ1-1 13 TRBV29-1 CSAGTGSNTEAFF TGCAGCGCCGGGACAGGGAGTAATACTGAAGCTTTCTTT
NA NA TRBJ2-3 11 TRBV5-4 CASTLADTQYF TGTGCCAGCACCCTCGCAGATACGCAGTATTTT
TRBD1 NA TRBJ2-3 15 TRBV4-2 CASSQEGGSTDTQYF TGTGCCAGCAGCCAAGAAGGGGGCAGCACAGATACGCAGTATTTT
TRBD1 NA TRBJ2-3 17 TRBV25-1 CASSFTGTGDGGDTQYF TGTGCCAGCAGTTTCACCGGGACAGGGGACGGAGGAGATACGCAGTATTTT
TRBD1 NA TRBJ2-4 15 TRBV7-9 CASSTNRGAKNIQYF TGTGCCAGCAGCACGAACAGGGGGGCCAAAAACATTCAGTACTTC
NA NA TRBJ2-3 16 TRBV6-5 CASSSLGGPRPDTQYF TGTGCCAGCAGTTCCCTCGGGGGGCCGAGACCAGATACGCAGTATTTT
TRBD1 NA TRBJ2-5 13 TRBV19 CASSIGTGESQYF TGTGCCAGTAGTATAGGGACAGGGGAGTCCCAGTACTTC
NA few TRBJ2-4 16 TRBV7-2 CASSRGAEGRKNIQYF TGTGCCAGCAGCCGGGGAGCGGAGGGACGCAAAAACATTCAGTACTTC
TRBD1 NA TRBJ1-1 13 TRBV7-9 CASSVQGGTEAFF TGTGCCAGCAGCGTACAGGGGGGCACTGAAGCTTTCTTT
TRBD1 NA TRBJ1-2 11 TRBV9 CASRAGTAYTF TGTGCCAGCAGAGCCGGGACAGCCTACACCTTC
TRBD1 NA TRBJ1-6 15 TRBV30 CAWGQGRVWNSPLHF TGTGCCTGGGGACAGGGGAGAGTATGGAATTCACCCCTCCACTTT
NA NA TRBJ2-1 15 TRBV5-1 CASSVVGVGGDEQFF TGCGCCAGCAGCGTTGTCGGTGTAGGAGGGGATGAGCAGTTCTTC
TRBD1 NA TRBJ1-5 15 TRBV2 CASSDRTGGNQPQHF TGTGCCAGCAGTGATCGGACAGGGGGCAATCAGCCCCAGCATTTT
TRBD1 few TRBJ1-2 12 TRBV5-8 CASRGGNYGYTF TGTGCCAGCAGAGGGGGCAACTATGGCTACACCTTC
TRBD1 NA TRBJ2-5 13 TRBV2 CASSGTGGKTQYF TGTGCCAGCAGCGGGACAGGGGGAAAGACCCAGTACTTC
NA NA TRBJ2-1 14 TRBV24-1 CATSDSFSSNEQFF TGTGCCACCAGTGATTCGTTTAGCAGCAATGAGCAGTTCTTC
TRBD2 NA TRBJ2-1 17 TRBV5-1 CASSLAGLAGGYNEQFF TGCGCCAGCAGCTTGGCGGGACTAGCGGGGGGTTACAATGAGCAGTTCTTC
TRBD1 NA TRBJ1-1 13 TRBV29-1 CSVEGDRGRLLVF TGCAGCGTTGAAGGGGATAGGGGGCGCTTATTGGTCTTT
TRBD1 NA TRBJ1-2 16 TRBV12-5 CASGLAADRANYGYTF TGTGCTAGTGGTTTAGCCGCGGACAGGGCTAACTATGGCTACACCTTC
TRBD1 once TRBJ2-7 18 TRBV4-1 CASSRWVTPGQGPGEQYF TGCGCCAGCAGCCGTTGGGTAACTCCGGGACAGGGGCCGGGAGAGCAGTACTTC
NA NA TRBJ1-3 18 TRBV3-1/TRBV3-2 CASSHPPSRKASGNTIYF TGTGCCAGCAGCCATCCCCCCTCCAGGAAGGCTTCTGGAAACACCATATATTTT
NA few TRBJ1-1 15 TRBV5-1 CASSLVQSGGTEAFF TGCGCCAGCAGCTTGGTGCAGTCAGGAGGAACTGAAGCTTTCTTT
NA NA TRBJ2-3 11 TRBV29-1 CSVPSGDTQYF TGCAGCGTCCCGTCCGGGGATACGCAGTATTTT
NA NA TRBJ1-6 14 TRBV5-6 CASSLGQTNSPLHF TGTGCCAGCAGCTTGGGACAGACTAATTCACCCCTCCACTTT
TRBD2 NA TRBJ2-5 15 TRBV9 CASSVAGGNPGTQYF TGTGCCAGCAGCGTAGCGGGGGGTAACCCGGGGACCCAGTACTTC
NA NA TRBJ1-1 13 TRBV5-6 CASSLPDSSEAFF TGTGCCAGCAGCTTGCCGGACAGCTCTGAAGCTTTCTTT
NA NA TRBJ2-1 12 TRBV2 CASSVSWAGQFF TGTGCCAGCAGTGTGTCTTGGGCAGGGCAGTTCTTC
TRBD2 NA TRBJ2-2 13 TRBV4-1 CASSGGGPGELFF TGCGCCAGCAGTGGCGGGGGGCCTGGGGAGCTGTTTTTT
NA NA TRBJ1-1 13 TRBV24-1 CATSDSAGAEAFF TGTGCCACCAGTGATTCGGCCGGGGCTGAAGCTTTCTTT
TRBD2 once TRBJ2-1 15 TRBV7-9 CASSPGGTSYNEQFF TGTGCCAGCAGCCCGGGGGGGACCTCCTACAATGAGCAGTTCTTC
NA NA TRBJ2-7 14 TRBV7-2 CASSLTQRAYEQYF TGTGCCAGCAGCTTAACCCAACGCGCCTACGAGCAGTACTTC
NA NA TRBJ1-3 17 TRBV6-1 CASSEVLGQVGGNTIYF TGTGCCAGCAGTGAAGTTTTGGGACAAGTAGGTGGAAACACCATATATTTT
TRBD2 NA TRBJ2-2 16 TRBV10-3 CAIRKTSGGNTGELFF TGTGCCATCAGGAAGACTAGCGGGGGGAACACCGGGGAGCTGTTTTTT
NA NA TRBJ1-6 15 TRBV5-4 CASSLDGGAGSPLHF TGTGCCAGCAGCTTGGACGGGGGGGCGGGTTCACCCCTCCACTTT
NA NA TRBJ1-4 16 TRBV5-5 CASSLPGGGFNEKLFF TGTGCCAGCAGCCTCCCGGGGGGGGGCTTTAATGAAAAACTGTTTTTT